This T cell receptor beta chain was captured in a study of PD-1 blockade in mismatch repair-deficient tumors. Overall study findings and caveats: Rapid post-treatment expansion, then contraction, generally preceding radiologic response, marked tumor-resident clones.

Every patient had mismatch repair deficiency by PCR or immunohistochemistry. TCR sequencing covered a few patients who responded to pembrolizumab. On this clone itself: Antigen specificity is unknown.

Repertoires were generated with immunoSEQ multiplex PCR, while TCRdb's copy carries only in-frame clones and drops some. This table holds around 100,000 clones, about 83% found once. The origin of this receptor is an adult with mismatch repair-deficient cancer. The starting material was peripheral blood, obtained roughly 60 weeks after starting pembrolizumab.

CDR3 nucleotides: TGTGCCAGCTCAGTCGGGGGGAACACTGAAGCTTTCTTT. It yields the protein CASSVGGNTEAFF. This chain uses TRBV18 with TRBJ1-1, with D possibly matching TRBD1 (5 bases). CDR1 and CDR2 from the germline V gene are KGHSH and LQKENI. V lost 5 bases and J lost 1, with 8 bases in between. This CDR3 is built from 13 residues. Filled out from reference TRBV18 and TRBJ1-1, the complete variable domain reads NAGVMQNPRHLVRRRGQEARLRCSPMKGHSHVYWYRQLPEEGLKFMVYLQKENIIDESGMPKERFSAEFPKEGPSILRIQQVVRGDSAAYFCASSVGGNTEAFFGQGTRLTVV.